The 26 T cell receptor beta chains below come from one sample, sequenced in a study of regulatory T cells in long-lasting Graves disease. Time point denoted: persistent/refractory GD, antithyroid drugs over 5 years with positive TRAb. The TCR library used RNA extracted from PBMCs. Researchers made TCR beta libraries by using iRepertoire HTBI primers and running Arm-PCR on CDR3 regions. TCRdb redid the calling of the multiplex PCR reads with MiXCR, one entry per CDR3 protein. This sample has about 340,000 distinct CDR3 sequences, with less than 20% found just once. Sequencing used peripheral blood mononuclear cells (PBMCs), obtained when the disease was refractory, from a patient treated with antithyroid drugs. The source of these receptors is a female donor with Graves disease.

The chain links TRBV9 to TRBJ2-2; D tentatively reads TRBD1 or TRBD2 (5 bases each). CDR3 length: 17 residues. V gave up 0 bases and J gave up 2 bases, with 14 bases separating them. CDR1 and CDR2 (germline): SGDLS, YYNGEE. CDR3 amino acids: CASSVVWRTINTGELFF. The CDR3 DNA reads TGTGCCAGCAGCGTAGTCTGGAGGACAATCAACACCGGGGAGCTGTTTTTT.

As for this clonotype: One base away lies a much larger clone, so this may be a sequencing read error. The chain recombines TRBV29-1 with TRBJ1-1; the D gene is possibly TRBD1 (5 bases). This CDR3 has 13 amino acids. Germline V gene sequence: CDR1 SQVTM, CDR2 ANQGSEA. CDR3 coding DNA: TGCAGCGTCTCAGGGATTGTGAGCACTGAAGCTCTCTTT. As protein: CSVSGIVSTEALF.

In its sample, this clonotype was seen many times. The chain employs TRBV29-1 and TRBJ1-1, with unresolved D. This CDR3 spans 12 amino acids. V lost 2 bases, J lost 1 base, and 5 bases lay in between. CDR1 is SQVTM, CDR2 ANQGSEA, per germline. The chain's CDR3 is CSVELQNTEAFF. The DNA of the CDR3 is TGCAGCGTTGAACTACAGAACACTGAAGCTTTCTTT.

Ten or more counts support this clonotype. This rearrangement joins TRBV5-6 to TRBJ2-7; a weak D match, TRBD2 (6 bases). The ends were cut back, 4 bases at V and 2 bases at J, with 16 bases in the middle. The CDR3 runs 15 residues. Germline CDR1 reads SGHDT; CDR2 reads YYEEEE. The CDR3 DNA reads TGTGCCAGCAGCGAGGACGGAGGGCGGCCCTACGAGCAGTACTTC. Translated: CASSEDGGRPYEQYF. The whole variable domain, filled in from reference TRBV5-6 and TRBJ2-7, reads DAGVTQSPTHLIKTRGQQVTLRCSPKSGHDTVSWYQQALGQGPQFIFQYYEEEERQRGNFPDRFSGHQFPNYSSELNVNALLLGDSALYLCASSEDGGRPYEQYFGPGTRLTVT.

This clonotype has ten or more counts. V gene TRBV12-3 or TRBV12-4 combines with J gene TRBJ2-5; 12 positions match TRBD2. The CDR3 length is 15 residues. The J segment lost 5 bases and the V segment lost 6 bases, leaving 7 bases of the junction unmatched. The CDR3 spells CASSATSGGRETQYF. The CDR3 nucleotides read TGTGCCAGCAGCGCAACTAGCGGGGGGCGGGAGACCCAGTACTTC.

This clonotype was found a few times. The chain links TRBV7-2 to TRBJ2-1; D is uncertain. V lost 4 bases and J 7 bases, leaving 8 bases between the germline ends. The CDR3 covers 12 residues. Germline CDR1 and CDR2: SGHTA and FQGNSA. The CDR3 loop is CASSWRSNEQFF. The CDR3 coding sequence is TGTGCCAGCAGCTGGCGCTCTAATGAGCAGTTCTTC. The variable domain in full, completed from reference TRBV7-2 and TRBJ2-1, reads GAGVSQSPSNKVTEKGKDVELRCDPISGHTALYWYRQSLGQGLEFLIYFQGNSAPDKSGLPSDRFSAERTGGSVSTLTIQRTQQEDSAVYLCASSWRSNEQFFGPGTRLTVL.

This clonotype was observed a few times. V and J are TRBV9 and TRBJ1-2, with 12 bases identical to TRBD1. This CDR3 is built from 17 residues. Germline V gene data show CDR1 as SGDLS and CDR2 as YYNGEE. Losses at the gene ends were 3 bases for V and 4 bases for J; bases not matched to a gene: 10. CDR3 bases: TGTGCCAGCAGCGGCTCCGGGACAGGGGGCCGGCTCTATGGCTACACCTTC. Protein sequence: CASSGSGTGGRLYGYTF.

Here the CDR3 DNA reads TGTGCCAGCAGCTTCGTCAGGGTGGGCACCGGGGAGCTGTTTTTT. It specifies CASSFVRVGTGELFF. The chain joins TRBV7-8 to TRBJ2-2; tentatively, D is TRBD1 (5 bases). CDR3 length equals 15 residues. The V gene's germline CDR1 is SGHVS and CDR2 FQNEAQ. Deletions cut 3 bases from V and 4 bases from J, with 12 bases between. Full variable domain (missing parts from reference TRBV7-8 and TRBJ2-2): GAGVSQSPRYKVAKRGQDVALRCDPISGHVSLFWYQQALGQGPEFLTYFQNEAQLDKSGLPSDRFFAERPEGSVSTLKIQRTQQEDSAVYLCASSFVRVGTGELFFGEGSRLTVL.

This chain joins TRBV20-1 and TRBJ1-2; D may be TRBD1 (5 bases). CDR1 is DFQATT and CDR2 is SNEGSKA in the germline V gene (reference sequence). The germline V and J ends were trimmed by 2 bases and 9 bases, with 13 bases remaining between them. The CDR3 totals 12 residues. The CDR3 sequence: CSARQTGSSYTF. The CDR3 nucleotides are TGCAGTGCTAGACAAACAGGCTCTAGCTACACCTTC.

The chain couples TRBV20-1 to TRBJ1-1, with no clear D. Germline V gene lookup returns CDR1 DFQATT and CDR2 SNEGSKA (reference sequence). The V end was cut by 3 bases, the J end by 0 bases, with 8 bases between. The CDR3 spans 13 residues. CDR3 coding DNA: TGCAGTGCTAGTCGCGGACTGAACACTGAAGCTTTCTTT. Protein product: CSASRGLNTEAFF.

The V call is TRBV25-1, the J call TRBJ2-2; TRBD1 aligns across 7 bases. Germline-derived CDR1 and CDR2 are MGHDK and SYGVNS. The CDR3 runs 15 residues. V was clipped by 3 bases and J by 1 base; unmatched bases: 2. The CDR3 DNA sequence: TGTGCCAGCAGTGATTGGGACAGGAACACCGGGGAGCTGTTTTTT. It is translated as CASSDWDRNTGELFF.

Ten or more counts support this clonotype. J is TRBJ1-2 and V is TRBV7-9; TRBD1 matches 7 bases. J was trimmed by 3 bases and V by 1 base; bases with no gene match: 14. The V gene's germline CDR1 is SEHNR and CDR2 FQNEAQ (reference sequence). The CDR3 is 18 residues long. CDR3 in amino acids: CASSLGSWEIQGDYGYTF. CDR3 bases: TGTGCCAGCAGCTTAGGTTCCTGGGAGATCCAGGGGGACTATGGCTACACCTTC.

The chain recombines TRBV11-2 with TRBJ2-2; D may be TRBD2 (7 bases). V lost 1 base and J lost 6, with 27 bases in between. Germline V gives CDR1 SGHAT, CDR2 FQNNGV. CDR3 length: 20 residues. The CDR3 sequence: CASSLVLQIAGARNAGELFF. The CDR3 DNA sequence: TGTGCCAGCAGCTTAGTACTTCAGATTGCGGGGGCCCGTAACGCCGGGGAGCTGTTTTTT. Combining the CDR3 with reference TRBV11-2 and TRBJ2-2 gives the whole variable domain EAGVAQSPRYKIIEKRQSVAFWCNPISGHATLYWYQQILGQGPKLLIQFQNNGVVDDSQLPKDRFSAERLKGVDSTLKIQPAKLEDSAVYLCASSLVLQIAGARNAGELFFGEGSRLTVL.

This clonotype was found once. The chain employs TRBV24-1 and TRBJ2-2; tentatively, D is TRBD1 (5 bases). V shed 3 bases and J shed 5 bases, with 21 bases lying between them. The CDR3 totals 18 residues. Looked up from germline, CDR1 is KGHDR and CDR2 is SFDVKD. This chain's CDR3 is CATSDRAVIGDATGELFF. The CDR3 DNA is TGTGCCACCAGTGATCGGGCCGTCATAGGGGATGCTACCGGGGAGCTGTTTTTT.

About this clonotype itself: A much larger clonotype is one base distant, so this may be a read error. The chain carries TRBV28 and TRBJ2-7; TRBD2 matches at 8 bases. CDR1 is MDHEN, CDR2 SYDVKM, per germline. The CDR3 runs to 15 residues. CDR3 bases: TGTGCCAGCAGTTCGCGGAATAGCGGGACCTACGAGCAGGACTTC. This encodes CASSSRNSGTYEQDF.

This clonotype occurred once. The chain combines TRBV20-1 with TRBJ1-5; the match to TRBD1 covers 12 bases. V dropped 2 bases and J dropped 9; count of bases not matched to a gene: 8. CDR1 and CDR2 from the germline V gene are DFQATT and SNEGSKA (reference sequence). The CDR3 contains 15 residues. As DNA, the CDR3 is TGCAGTGCTAGAAACCCGGGACAGGGGGCCAGGCCCCAGCATTTT. It translates to CSARNPGQGARPQHF.

The CDR3 loop reads CASGGRAGSPLHF. CDR3 bases: TGTGCCAGTGGGGGGAGGGCAGGGTCACCCCTCCACTTT. The chain combines TRBV19 with TRBJ1-6, with D perhaps TRBD1 (5 bases). The V end lost 8 bases, the J end lost 10 bases, and 15 bases lay between the germline ends. This CDR3 region has 13 residues. Germline assignment: CDR1 LNHDA and CDR2 SQIVND (reference sequence). Filled out from reference TRBV19 and TRBJ1-6, the complete variable domain reads DGGITQSPKYLFRKEGQNVTLSCEQNLNHDAMYWYRQDPGQGLRLIYYSQIVNDFQKGDIAEGYSVSREKKESFPLTVTSAQKNPTAFYLCASGGRAGSPLHFGNGTRLTVT.

This rearrangement joins TRBV6-1 to TRBJ1-1; D is unresolved. The germline V and J ends were trimmed by 3 bases and 7 bases, with 12 bases remaining between them. The germline V gene has CDR1 MNHNS and CDR2 SASEGT. CDR3 size: 13 residues. The CDR3 reads CASSEVWSSEAFF. The CDR3 nucleotides read TGTGCCAGCAGTGAGGTTTGGTCCAGTGAAGCTTTCTTT.

Ten or more counts support this clonotype. The chain couples TRBV12-3 or TRBV12-4 to TRBJ1-4, with D possibly being TRBD1 (5 bases). The CDR3 covers 14 residues. V was clipped by 2 bases and J by 7 bases, with 11 bases between them. The CDR3 DNA follows: TGTGCCAGCAGTTTACAGGGAAGGGGTGAAAAACTGTTTTTT. Translating gives CASSLQGRGEKLFF.

The chain joins TRBV7-2 to TRBJ1-3; D gene uncertain. The CDR3 length is 13 residues. V lost 8 bases to trimming and J lost 0 bases, with 8 bases between them. Germline V lookup: CDR1 SGHTA, CDR2 FQGNSA. The CDR3 DNA reads as TGTGCCAGCCCGAAAGACTCTGGAAACACCATATATTTT. It encodes CASPKDSGNTIYF.

This chain uses TRBV6-2 or TRBV6-3 with TRBJ2-7, with 7 bases aligning to TRBD2. The length of the CDR3 is 15 residues. The V segment lost 5 bases and the J segment 2 bases; nucleotides outside the gene matches: 9. The germline gives CDR1 MNHEY, CDR2 SVGEGT. DNA of the CDR3: TGTGCCAGCAGTGTTTTAGGGGAGGGTACCTACGAGCAGTACGTC. Translating it yields CASSVLGEGTYEQYV.

This chain joins TRBV14 and TRBJ1-6; D remains ambiguous. The germline CDR1 and CDR2 sequences are SGHDN and FVKESK. The V end lost 2 bases, the J end lost 9 bases, and 5 bases lay between the germline ends. The CDR3 is 12 amino acids. The CDR3: CASSQLASPLHF. In DNA form, the CDR3 reads TGTGCCAGCAGCCAACTCGCTTCACCCCTCCACTTT.

The rearrangement joins TRBV19 to TRBJ2-7; the match to TRBD2 covers 8 bases. Germline loops: CDR1 LNHDA, CDR2 SQIVND (reference sequence). V lost 3 bases and J lost 7; bases outside the gene matches: 11. The CDR3 extends over 15 amino acids. This chain's CDR3 is CASSMGSGGIGEQYF. CDR3 sequence (DNA): TGTGCCAGTAGTATGGGGAGCGGGGGCATCGGGGAGCAGTACTTC.

Concerning this clonotype: A far larger clone is just one base off, so this is likely a read error. The rearrangement links TRBV12-3 or TRBV12-4 to TRBJ2-5; D may match TRBD1 or TRBD2 (5 bases each). The CDR3 length is 15 residues. CDR3 in DNA: TGTGCCAGCGGGGGTTCCAATAACCGCCAAGAGACCCAGCACTTC. It yields the protein CASGGSNNRQETQHF.

Here the CDR3 DNA reads TGTGCCAGCAGTTACTCCGACAGGCCCAATCAGCCCCAGCATTTT. It is translated as CASSYSDRPNQPQHF. V and J are TRBV6-9 and TRBJ1-5; D perhaps matches TRBD1 (6 bases). This CDR3 comprises 15 residues. V shed 3 bases and J shed 3 bases, with 12 bases lying between them. Germline V lookup: CDR1 MNHGY, CDR2 SVAAGI.

This clonotype was seen ten or more times. The chain is built from TRBV20-1 and TRBJ1-1; unclear D gene. Germline-derived CDR1 and CDR2 are DFQATT and SNEGSKA (reference sequence). Trimming stripped 0 bases from V and 2 bases from J, with 10 bases between. This CDR3 comprises 14 residues. The CDR3 region is CSARDHSSNTEAFF. For the CDR3, the DNA is TGCAGTGCTAGAGATCACAGCTCAAACACTGAAGCTTTCTTT.